This T cell receptor (beta chain) is from a study of blood T cell repertoires in COVID-19. Repertoires were generated with immunoSEQ multiplex PCR, while TCRdb's copy carries only in-frame clones and drops some. This repertoire shows under 25,000 clones, 70% to 90% found once; its top ten account for over 7%. The CDR3 has 14 amino acids. Germline V gene sequence: CDR1 SNHLY, CDR2 FYNNEI. Trimming removed 6 bases from V and 2 bases from J; junction bases left unmatched: 4. This chain connects TRBV2 to TRBJ1-1, with 9 bases aligning to TRBD1. The sample comprised peripheral blood. The receptor's source is a human donor with active COVID-19. The donor label of this sample is uncertain. The CDR3 here is CASSGQGSNTEAFF. In DNA, the CDR3 is TGTGCCAGCAGCGGACAGGGGTCAAACACTGAAGCTTTCTTT.